Below are 12 T cell receptor beta chains sequenced from a single sample in a study of T cell changes during pregnancy in multiple sclerosis. Using immunoSEQ multiplex PCR, the repertoire was profiled, and TCRdb retains in-frame clones only, with some absent. Among approximately 73,000 clones listed, roughly 92% were seen once. The material sequenced was CD4+ T cells from peripheral blood mononuclear cells, taken before pregnancy. These receptors were obtained from a female donor with multiple sclerosis, enrolled in a pregnancy study.

This clone was counted once. CDR3 loop: CATRREVSGSSTDTQYF. The CDR3 DNA reads TGTGCCACCAGACGGGAGGTTTCGGGATCAAGCACAGATACGCAGTATTTT. The gene calls are TRBV6-4 and TRBJ2-3, with 7 nucleotides matching TRBD2. The CDR3 consists of 17 residues. Unmatched junction bases numbered 16, after V lost 10 bases and J lost 0 bases. The V gene's germline CDR1 is MRHNA and CDR2 SNTAGT.

The gene calls are TRBV11-2 and TRBJ2-7; 10 nucleotides line up with TRBD2. J lost 4 bases, V lost 1 base, and 10 bases had no gene match. The CDR3 extends over 17 amino acids. CDR1 and CDR2 from the germline V gene are SGHAT and FQNNGV. This CDR3 reads CASSLVPGLANIYEQYF. CDR3 DNA sequence: TGTGCCAGCAGCTTAGTACCGGGACTAGCGAATATTTACGAGCAGTACTTC. The whole variable domain, filled in from reference TRBV11-2 and TRBJ2-7, reads EAGVAQSPRYKIIEKRQSVAFWCNPISGHATLYWYQQILGQGPKLLIQFQNNGVVDDSQLPKDRFSAERLKGVDSTLKIQPAKLEDSAVYLCASSLVPGLANIYEQYFGPGTRLTVT.

The chain uses TRBV2 and TRBJ2-7, with TRBD1 matching 8 bases. J lost 2 bases, V lost 6 bases, and 12 bases had no gene match. This CDR3 has 16 residues. Looked up from germline, CDR1 is SNHLY and CDR2 is FYNNEI. CDR3 region: CASRKTGTGRPYEQYF. CDR3 DNA: TGTGCCAGCAGGAAAACCGGGACAGGCAGACCCTACGAGCAGTACTTC.

The chain employs TRBV7-2 and TRBJ2-1; 9 positions agree with TRBD2. The CDR3 extends over 16 amino acids. CDR1 is SGHTA and CDR2 is FQGNSA in the germline V gene. The V segment lost 1 base and the J segment 2 bases; nucleotides outside the gene matches: 3. In DNA form, the CDR3 reads TGTGCCAGCAGCTTAGTCGGCGGGAGGGCCTACAATGAGCAGTTCTTC. It specifies CASSLVGGRAYNEQFF.

CDR3 DNA sequence: TGTGCCAGCAGCCAAGATAACACAGGTATCGGCTACACCTTC. Amino acid sequence: CASSQDNTGIGYTF. V usage is TRBV4-2 and J usage is TRBJ1-2; the D gene is possibly TRBD1 (5 bases). The CDR3 contains 14 residues. Germline values: CDR1 LGHNA, CDR2 YNFKEQ. Trimming removed 0 bases from V and 8 bases from J, with 13 bases in between.

The chain links TRBV19 to TRBJ1-1; no firm D call. Germline V lookup: CDR1 LNHDA, CDR2 SQIVND (reference sequence). V was trimmed by 0 bases and J by 3 bases, leaving 5 bases between them. This CDR3 comprises 13 residues. The DNA for the CDR3 is TGTGCCAGTAGTATAGACACAGACACTGAAGCTTTCTTT. Protein sequence: CASSIDTDTEAFF.

This sequence joins TRBV10-3 and TRBJ2-3, with 12 nucleotides matching TRBD2. The CDR3 is 19 residues long. Losses at the gene ends were 6 bases for V and 4 bases for J; bases not matched to a gene: 17. Germline V gene lookup returns CDR1 ENHRY and CDR2 SYGVKD. The CDR3 DNA sequence: TGTGCCATCAGCACCGGACTAGCGGGGCGTTACACAGGCCCAGATACGCAGTATTTT. It encodes CAISTGLAGRYTGPDTQYF.

This chain connects TRBV7-8 to TRBJ2-6, with 9 bases identical to TRBD1. The CDR3 loop spans 19 amino acids. J was trimmed by 0 bases and V by 1 base; bases with no gene match: 7. Germline V CDR1 and CDR2: SGHVS, FQNEAQ. This CDR3 reads CASSLGRTGATSGANVLTF. The CDR3 nucleotides are TGTGCCAGCAGCTTAGGGCGGACAGGGGCGACCTCTGGGGCCAACGTCCTGACTTTC.

The chain employs TRBV30 and TRBJ1-6; unclear D gene. Germline loops: CDR1 GTSNPN, CDR2 SVGIG (reference sequence). The CDR3 loop spans 15 amino acids. The V gene lost 5 bases and the J gene lost 7 bases, with 18 bases spanning the gap. The chain's CDR3 is CAWAPYTSRNSPLHF. The CDR3 DNA reads TGTGCCTGGGCTCCCTACACCTCGAGGAATTCACCCCTCCACTTT. Full variable domain (outside the CDR3, taken from reference TRBV30 and TRBJ1-6): SQTIHQWPATLVQPVGSPLSLECTVEGTSNPNLYWYRQAAGRGLQLLFYSVGIGQISSEVPQNLSASRPQDRQFILSSKKLLLSDSGFYLCAWAPYTSRNSPLHFGNGTRLTVT.

The chain employs TRBV7-6 and TRBJ2-5, with 8 bases matching TRBD1. Germline V gives CDR1 SGHVS, CDR2 FNYEAQ. Trimming cost V 6 bases and J 4 bases; bases outside gene matches: 4. This CDR3 is 13 amino acids long. The CDR3 is CASRPGGAETQYF. The CDR3 DNA sequence: TGTGCCAGCAGACCAGGGGGCGCAGAGACCCAGTACTTC.

DNA for the CDR3: TGTGCCAGCAGTTGGGACAGGGGAGATGGCTACACCTTC. It codes for CASSWDRGDGYTF. V and J are TRBV6-6 and TRBJ1-2; 10 bases map to TRBD1. CDR1 and CDR2 (germline): MNHNY, SVGAGI (reference sequence). Losses at the gene ends were 4 bases for V and 6 bases for J; bases not matched to a gene: 2. The CDR3 has 13 residues.

The V call is TRBV6-5, the J call TRBJ1-2, with D possibly being TRBD1 (6 bases). This CDR3 is built from 14 residues. CDR1 is MNHEY, CDR2 SVGAGI, per germline. V was clipped by 4 bases and J by 4 bases, with 13 bases between them. The CDR3 reads CASSFLDRLYGYTF. DNA for the CDR3: TGTGCCAGCAGTTTCCTCGACAGGCTCTATGGCTACACCTTC.